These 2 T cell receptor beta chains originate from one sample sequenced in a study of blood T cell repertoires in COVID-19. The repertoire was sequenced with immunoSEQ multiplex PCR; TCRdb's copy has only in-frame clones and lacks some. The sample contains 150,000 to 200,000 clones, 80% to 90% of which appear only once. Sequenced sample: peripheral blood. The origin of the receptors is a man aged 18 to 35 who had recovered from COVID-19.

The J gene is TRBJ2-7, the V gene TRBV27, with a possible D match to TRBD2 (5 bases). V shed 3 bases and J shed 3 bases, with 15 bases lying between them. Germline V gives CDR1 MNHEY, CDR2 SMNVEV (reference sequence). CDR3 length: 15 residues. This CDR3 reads CASSFQALRVYEQYF. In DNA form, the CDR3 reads TGTGCCAGCAGTTTCCAGGCCTTGAGGGTCTACGAGCAGTACTTC.

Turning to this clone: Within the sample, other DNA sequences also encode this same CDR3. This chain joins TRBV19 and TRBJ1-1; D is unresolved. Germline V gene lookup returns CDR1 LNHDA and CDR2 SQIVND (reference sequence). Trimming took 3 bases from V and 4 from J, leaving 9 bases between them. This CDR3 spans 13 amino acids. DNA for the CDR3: TGTGCCAGTAGTATCAGAGGCGGCACTGAAGCTTTCTTT. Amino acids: CASSIRGGTEAFF. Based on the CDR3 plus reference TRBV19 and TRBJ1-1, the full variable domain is DGGITQSPKYLFRKEGQNVTLSCEQNLNHDAMYWYRQDPGQGLRLIYYSQIVNDFQKGDIAEGYSVSREKKESFPLTVTSAQKNPTAFYLCASSIRGGTEAFFGQGTRLTVV.